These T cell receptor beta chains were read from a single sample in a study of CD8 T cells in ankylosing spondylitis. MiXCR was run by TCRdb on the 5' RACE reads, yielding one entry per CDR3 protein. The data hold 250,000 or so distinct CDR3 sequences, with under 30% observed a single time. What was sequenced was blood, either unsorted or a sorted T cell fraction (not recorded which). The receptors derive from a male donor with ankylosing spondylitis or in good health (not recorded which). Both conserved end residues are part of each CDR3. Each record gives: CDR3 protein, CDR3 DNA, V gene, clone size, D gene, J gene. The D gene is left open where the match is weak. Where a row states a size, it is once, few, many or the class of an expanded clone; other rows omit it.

CASSLSSRVGQETQYF,TGCGCCAGCAGCTTGTCTTCCAGGGTCGGGCAAGAGACCCAGTACTTC,TRBV5-1,.,.,TRBJ2-5
CSVPPTGDTGELFF,TGCAGCGTTCCCCCGACTGGCGACACCGGGGAGCTGTTTTTT,TRBV29-1,many,.,TRBJ2-2
CASSLELGRDTQYF,TGTGCCAGCAGCTTGGAACTGGGCAGGGATACGCAGTATTTT,TRBV5-4,many,.,TRBJ2-3
CASSPGTVGDYEQYF,TGTGCCAGCAGCCCCGGGACTGTCGGAGATTACGAGCAGTACTTC,TRBV9,.,.,TRBJ2-7
CSASDEGDPSGANVLTF,TGCAGTGCTAGCGATGAGGGGGACCCCTCTGGGGCCAACGTCCTGACTTTC,TRBV20-1,few,.,TRBJ2-6
CASSYRPAGGDTGELFF,TGTGCCAGCAGTTACCGCCCCGCGGGCGGGGACACCGGGGAGCTGTTTTTT,TRBV6-8,few,.,TRBJ2-2
CASKTQGFAYNEQFF,TGTGCCAGCAAAACACAGGGGTTTGCCTACAATGAGCAGTTCTTC,TRBV2,many,TRBD1,TRBJ2-1
CSARDRSSTDTQYF,TGCAGTGCAAGGGACAGATCTAGCACAGATACGCAGTATTTT,TRBV20-1,once,TRBD1,TRBJ2-3
CAISAVAGGTNTGELFF,TGTGCCATCAGTGCGGTAGCGGGGGGGACGAACACCGGGGAGCTGTTTTTT,TRBV10-3,.,TRBD2,TRBJ2-2
CASSLLGPTGELFF,TGTGCCAGCAGCTTATTAGGTCCGACCGGGGAGCTGTTTTTT,TRBV7-2,few,.,TRBJ2-2
CASSPPLGETQYF,TGTGCCAGCAGTCCCCCCCTCGGGGAGACCCAGTACTTC,TRBV12-3/TRBV12-4,few,.,TRBJ2-5
CASSGRGWNEQFF,TGTGCCAGCAGCGGTAGGGGATGGAATGAGCAGTTCTTC,TRBV7-3,few,.,TRBJ2-1
CSARDPSGGAWDEQFF,TGCAGTGCTAGAGATCCTAGCGGGGGGGCATGGGATGAGCAGTTCTTC,TRBV20-1,.,TRBD2,TRBJ2-1
CSARKGQATNTGELFF,TGCAGTGCTAGAAAAGGACAGGCCACGAACACCGGGGAGCTGTTTTTT,TRBV20-1,many,TRBD1,TRBJ2-2
CAISETRDGQETQYF,TGTGCCATCAGTGAGACCCGGGACGGTCAAGAGACCCAGTACTTC,TRBV10-3,.,.,TRBJ2-5
CASIGVGAEAFF,TGTGCCAGCATCGGGGTCGGCGCTGAAGCTTTCTTT,TRBV7-6,.,.,TRBJ1-1
CASLGTVEAFF,TGTGCCAGCCTGGGGACAGTTGAAGCTTTCTTT,TRBV12-3/TRBV12-4,once,TRBD1,TRBJ1-1
CSVRTGVYQETQYF,TGCAGCGTCCGGACAGGGGTTTACCAAGAGACCCAGTACTTC,TRBV29-1,.,TRBD1,TRBJ2-5
CASSSGTGQETQYF,TGCGCCAGCAGCTCAGGGACAGGGCAAGAGACCCAGTACTTC,TRBV5-1,many,TRBD1,TRBJ2-5
CSARDPGSYEQYF,TGCAGTGCTAGAGACCCGGGCTCCTACGAGCAGTACTTC,TRBV20-1,.,.,TRBJ2-7
CASSVDGISTDTQYF,TGTGCCAGCAGCGTAGACGGTATTAGCACAGATACGCAGTATTTT,TRBV9,many,.,TRBJ2-3
CASSLSLRQGYPNEQFF,TGTGCCAGCAGTTTATCGTTGAGACAGGGCTACCCAAATGAGCAGTTCTTC,TRBV27,.,TRBD1,TRBJ2-1
CSARTESYGELFF,TGCAGTGCTAGGACGGAGAGTTACGGGGAGCTGTTTTTT,TRBV20-1,few,.,TRBJ2-2
CAISLANQGLVSTDTQYF,TGTGCCATCAGTTTAGCGAATCAGGGCCTAGTGAGCACAGATACGCAGTATTTT,TRBV12-3/TRBV12-4,.,.,TRBJ2-3
CASSPRADPQVTGYTF,TGTGCCAGCAGCCCTCGGGCAGACCCCCAAGTGACTGGCTACACCTTC,TRBV6-1,many,.,TRBJ1-2
CSVGPGREQYF,TGCAGCGTTGGGCCGGGGCGTGAGCAGTACTTC,TRBV29-1,many,.,TRBJ2-7
CASSPGSSSYEQYF,TGTGCCAGCAGCCCGGGGAGTAGCTCCTACGAGCAGTACTTC,TRBV2,.,.,TRBJ2-7
CASSMGGWGVSYNEQFF,TGCGCCAGCAGCATGGGGGGGTGGGGCGTCTCCTACAATGAGCAGTTCTTC,TRBV5-1,.,TRBD2,TRBJ2-1
CASSLDDYPSTDTQYF,TGCGCCAGCAGCTTGGACGACTATCCTAGCACAGATACGCAGTATTTT,TRBV5-1,.,.,TRBJ2-3
CSADRDYGYTF,TGCAGCGCAGACAGGGACTATGGCTACACCTTC,TRBV29-1,.,TRBD1,TRBJ1-2
CSVWGEIEETQYF,TGCAGCGTTTGGGGTGAGATCGAAGAGACCCAGTACTTC,TRBV29-1,few,.,TRBJ2-5
CSAREMTASTDTQYF,TGCAGTGCTAGAGAGATGACAGCGAGCACAGATACGCAGTATTTT,TRBV20-1,.,.,TRBJ2-3
CASSLVDSGANVLTF,TGTGCCAGCAGCTTAGTGGACTCTGGGGCCAACGTCCTGACTTTC,TRBV7-8,few,.,TRBJ2-6
CASSPRPGGEQFF,TGTGCCAGCAGCCCCCGACCAGGAGGTGAGCAGTTCTTC,TRBV6-1,many,.,TRBJ2-1
CASSPRYYRDTLNYGYTF,TGTGCCAGCAGTCCCCGGTATTATCGGGACACATTAAACTATGGCTACACCTTC,TRBV28,many,.,TRBJ1-2
CSARKGHLNTEAFF,TGCAGTGCTAGGAAGGGACATCTGAACACTGAAGCTTTCTTT,TRBV20-1,many,.,TRBJ1-1
CSVRPGTGVHEQYF,TGCAGCGTCCGACCCGGGACAGGGGTACACGAGCAGTACTTC,TRBV29-1,.,TRBD1,TRBJ2-7
CASRPYDSYGYTF,TGTGCCAGCAGGCCGTATGACAGCTATGGCTACACCTTC,TRBV12-3/TRBV12-4,.,.,TRBJ1-2
CSARPGRGFTDTQYF,TGCAGTGCTAGGCCTGGGCGGGGTTTCACAGATACGCAGTATTTT,TRBV20-1,few,.,TRBJ2-3
CSATTSGGVGVGYEQYF,TGCAGTGCTACCACTAGCGGGGGGGTGGGGGTTGGCTACGAGCAGTACTTC,TRBV20-1,few,TRBD2,TRBJ2-7
CSVPGQGADEQYF,TGCAGCGTCCCGGGACAGGGGGCGGACGAGCAGTACTTC,TRBV29-1,many,TRBD1,TRBJ2-7
CASSLIVSGELFF,TGTGCCAGCAGCTTGATAGTTTCCGGGGAGCTGTTTTTT,TRBV5-5,once,.,TRBJ2-2
CASSEANTQYF,TGCGCCAGCAGTGAGGCAAATACGCAGTATTTT,TRBV10-1,few,.,TRBJ2-3
CASSYRATRQETQYF,TGTGCCAGCAGTTACCGGGCTACCCGCCAAGAGACCCAGTACTTC,TRBV6-5,.,.,TRBJ2-5
CASSSVGDSYEQYF,TGTGCCAGCAGTTCGGTGGGGGACTCCTACGAGCAGTACTTC,TRBV12-3/TRBV12-4,.,.,TRBJ2-7
CASSFGTGTDTQYF,TGTGCCAGCAGCTTCGGGACAGGAACAGATACGCAGTATTTT,TRBV11-2,.,TRBD1,TRBJ2-3
CASSQEGSQHPLEQYF,TGTGCCAGCAGCCAAGAGGGATCACAGCACCCCCTGGAGCAGTACTTC,TRBV4-2,.,.,TRBJ2-7
CASSTGTGVRRSEQYF,TGTGCCAGCAGTACGGGGACAGGCGTACGCCGGTCCGAGCAGTACTTC,TRBV27,many,TRBD1,TRBJ2-7
CASSSPNLGSRYEQYF,TGTGCCAGCAGTTCGCCGAATTTGGGCAGCCGGTACGAGCAGTACTTC,TRBV12-3/TRBV12-4,.,.,TRBJ2-7
CASSIGPYEETQYF,TGTGCCAGCAGCATCGGGCCATACGAGGAGACCCAGTACTTC,TRBV11-2,many,.,TRBJ2-5
CSARIPGTGVYEQYF,TGCAGTGCTAGAATACCCGGGACAGGGGTCTACGAGCAGTACTTC,TRBV20-1,.,TRBD1,TRBJ2-7
CASSQWSGVDTGELFF,TGTGCCAGCAGCCAGTGGTCAGGGGTCGACACCGGGGAGCTGTTTTTT,TRBV28,many,.,TRBJ2-2
CASTKAGAGNTEAFF,TGTGCCAGCACCAAAGCGGGGGCGGGAAACACTGAAGCTTTCTTT,TRBV27,many,.,TRBJ1-1
CASSSRDRGFNEQFF,TGTGCCAGCAGTTCCCGGGACAGGGGGTTCAATGAGCAGTTCTTC,TRBV12-3/TRBV12-4,many,TRBD1,TRBJ2-1
CSARLTNTEAFF,TGCAGTGCTAGATTGACCAACACTGAAGCTTTCTTT,TRBV20-1,.,.,TRBJ1-1
CASSSGTSGGPKRSYEQYF,TGTGCCAGCAGCTCTGGGACTAGCGGGGGCCCGAAACGCTCCTACGAGCAGTACTTC,TRBV11-2,.,TRBD2,TRBJ2-7
CAISQTGDTEAFF,TGTGCCATCAGTCAAACAGGGGACACTGAAGCTTTCTTT,TRBV10-3,few,TRBD1,TRBJ1-1
CASSRNSNEQFF,TGTGCCAGCAGCCGGAACAGCAATGAGCAGTTCTTC,TRBV12-3/TRBV12-4,few,.,TRBJ2-1
CSASGTGRGNHNEQFF,TGCAGTGCTAGTGGGACGGGCAGGGGGAACCACAATGAGCAGTTCTTC,TRBV20-1,few,TRBD1,TRBJ2-1